These 16 T cell receptor beta chains came from one sample sequenced in a study of blood T cell repertoires in COVID-19. Sequencing used immunoSEQ multiplex PCR; TCRdb keeps in-frame clones, though not all of them. This sample yields about 180,000 clones, of which 65% to 90% are seen a single time; about 9.6% belongs to the top ten. The specimen sequenced was peripheral blood. The receptors shown here come from a man in his fifties or sixties with active or convalescent COVID-19.

The chain is built from TRBV18 and TRBJ2-3, with 10 bases that match TRBD2. CDR3 size: 16 residues. V dropped 1 base and J dropped 2; count of bases not matched to a gene: 3. Germline assignment: CDR1 KGHSH and CDR2 LQKENI. CDR3 protein: CASSPRLAGPTDTQYF. The CDR3 bases are TGTGCCAGCTCACCACGACTAGCGGGTCCCACAGATACGCAGTATTTT.

V usage is TRBV21-1 and J usage is TRBJ1-2; no check of the table's D call, TRBD1, against the DNA was made. TRBV21-1 corresponds to a pseudogene. The CDR3 has 14 amino acids. The CDR3 DNA reads TGTGCCAGCAGTTGGGGCCAAGTGGACTATGGCTACACCTTC. It codes for CASSWGQVDYGYTF.

V usage is TRBV11-1 and J usage is TRBJ2-1, with no clear D. V lost 5 bases and J 10 bases, leaving 15 bases between the germline ends. This CDR3 has 13 residues. Germline CDR1 SGHAT, CDR2 FQDESV (reference sequence). CDR3 DNA: TGTGCCAGCAGCCCCGGTGGCGGTTCGGAGCAGTTCTTC. Protein sequence: CASSPGGGSEQFF.

The rearrangement uses TRBV9 and TRBJ2-1; 10 nucleotides align to TRBD2. The CDR3 loop spans 18 amino acids. The germline V gene has CDR1 SGDLS and CDR2 YYNGEE. V was clipped by 0 bases and J by 1 base; unmatched bases: 7. In DNA, the CDR3 is TGTGCCAGCAGCGTAGGGGCGCTAGCGGGAGTGTCCTACAATGAGCAGTTCTTC. Encoded protein: CASSVGALAGVSYNEQFF.

The chain combines TRBV9 with TRBJ1-6, with TRBD1 as a possible D gene (6 bases). Per the germline V gene, CDR1 is SGDLS and CDR2 is YYNGEE. V gave up 7 bases and J gave up 6 bases, with 14 bases separating them. The CDR3 runs 14 residues. CDR3 coding DNA: TGTGCCAGCTCCCTCGGACAGTCTAATTCACCCCTCCACTTT. Encoded protein: CASSLGQSNSPLHF.

In DNA form, the CDR3 reads TGTGCCAGCAGCCAAAAGGGCGGGGGGGGTGAGCAGTTCTTC. Its protein product is CASSQKGGGGEQFF. This chain joins TRBV3-1 (or the pseudogene TRBV3-2) and TRBJ2-1, with 9 bases aligning to TRBD2. The V and J ends lost 2 bases and 9 bases, in that order; junction bases with no gene match: 5. CDR1 is LGHDT, CDR2 YNNKEL, per germline (reference sequence). The CDR3 is 14 residues long.

V gene TRBV12-5 combines with J gene TRBJ2-1; possible D gene TRBD2, 6 bases. The CDR3 spans 15 residues. Trimming stripped 5 bases from V and 5 bases from J, with 16 bases between. Germline CDR1 is LGHNT and CDR2 is FRNRAP. As DNA, the CDR3 is TGTGCTAGTGGTCCAACTAGCCCGCCGGACAATGAGCAGTTCTTC. Protein: CASGPTSPPDNEQFF.

V gene TRBV30 combines with J gene TRBJ1-5; 8 bases fit TRBD1. The CDR3 covers 12 residues. Trimming took 5 bases from V and 6 from J; bases not matched to a gene: 3. CDR1 and CDR2 (germline): GTSNPN, SVGIG (reference sequence). CDR3 DNA sequence: TGTGCCTGGTCGACAGGGGTTCAGCCCCAGCATTTT. Translated: CAWSTGVQPQHF.

The chain joins TRBV29-1 to TRBJ1-1, with TRBD1 identical over 7 bases. The CDR3 loop spans 12 amino acids. Trimming at V came to 4 bases and at J to 9 bases, leaving 8 bases not matched to a gene. Germline lookup yields CDR1 SQVTM and CDR2 ANQGSEA. The CDR3, as DNA: TGCAGCGTTGTTGCGGGACAGAATAAAGCTTTCTTT. It codes for CSVVAGQNKAFF.

As DNA, the CDR3 is TGCGCCAGCAGCTTGGACGCAGGGGGCAGGGAGACCCAGTACTTC. Translation: CASSLDAGGRETQYF. This sequence joins TRBV5-1 and TRBJ2-5; 8 nucleotides align to TRBD1. The V segment lost 0 bases and the J segment 5 bases; nucleotides outside the gene matches: 6. This CDR3 spans 15 amino acids. Germline CDR1 is SGHRS and CDR2 is YFSETQ.

This clone was seen more than once but under ten times. This chain uses TRBV5-5 with TRBJ1-4, with 7 bases aligning to TRBD1. V shed 1 base and J 11 bases; nucleotides not matched to a gene: 11. Germline V gene lookup returns CDR1 SGHKS and CDR2 YYEKEE (reference sequence). The CDR3 runs 15 residues. Here the CDR3 reads CASSLFDREQEKLFF. The CDR3 DNA sequence: TGTGCCAGCAGCTTGTTTGACAGGGAGCAGGAGAAACTGTTTTTT.

The genes are TRBV7-2 and TRBJ1-5; no firm D call. This CDR3 is built from 17 residues. V dropped 5 bases and J dropped 4 bases, with 21 bases sitting between them. The germline CDR1 and CDR2 sequences are SGHTA and FQGNSA. CDR3 loop: CASSPSARGYNNQPQHF. CDR3 nucleotides: TGTGCCAGCAGCCCGAGTGCTCGGGGATATAATAATCAGCCCCAGCATTTT.

V usage is TRBV13 and J usage is TRBJ1-3; D unclear. Deletions cut 3 bases from V and 0 bases from J, with 15 bases between. The length of the CDR3 is 17 residues. Germline lookup yields CDR1 PRHDT and CDR2 FYEKMQ (reference sequence). CDR3: CASSFSRQSFSGNTIYF. The CDR3 bases are TGTGCCAGCAGCTTTTCTAGGCAGTCCTTCTCTGGAAACACCATATATTTT.

The V and J genes are TRBV5-1 and TRBJ1-1; D not certain. V was cut by 2 bases and J by 4 bases, with 15 bases left in between. Germline assignment: CDR1 SGHRS and CDR2 YFSETQ. The CDR3 has 15 residues. The CDR3 here is CASSFVDGVFTEAFF. CDR3 in DNA: TGCGCCAGCAGCTTTGTCGACGGGGTGTTCACTGAAGCTTTCTTT.

About this clone itself: The sample has other DNA sequences that encode this CDR3 too. The chain uses TRBV6-2 or TRBV6-3 and TRBJ1-1, with TRBD1 as a possible D gene (5 bases). Germline CDR1 reads MNHEY; CDR2 reads SVGEGT. The CDR3 has 13 residues. The V end was cut by 3 bases, the J end by 4 bases, with 9 bases between. The CDR3 nucleotides read TGTGCCAGCAGTTATTTCGGGGGCACTGAAGCTTTCTTT. Translated, it gives CASSYFGGTEAFF.

The chain combines TRBV24-1 with TRBJ2-7; TRBD1 agrees at 8 bases. V lost 3 bases, J lost 4 bases, and 10 bases stayed unmatched. The CDR3 runs to 16 residues. Germline CDR1 and CDR2: KGHDR and SFDVKD. CDR3 in DNA: TGTGCCACCAGTGATCCAGACGGACAGGGAAAATACGAGCAGTACTTC. Protein sequence: CATSDPDGQGKYEQYF.